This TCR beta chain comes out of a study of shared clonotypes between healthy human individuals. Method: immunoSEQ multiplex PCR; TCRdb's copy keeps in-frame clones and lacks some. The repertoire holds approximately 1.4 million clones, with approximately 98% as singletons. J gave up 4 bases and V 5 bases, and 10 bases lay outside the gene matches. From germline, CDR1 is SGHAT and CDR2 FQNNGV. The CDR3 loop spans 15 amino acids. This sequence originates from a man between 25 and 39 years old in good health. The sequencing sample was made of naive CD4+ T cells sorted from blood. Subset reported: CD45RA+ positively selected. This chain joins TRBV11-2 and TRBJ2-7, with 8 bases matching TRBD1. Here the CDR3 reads CASSPRDRRIYEQYF. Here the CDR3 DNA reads TGTGCCAGCAGCCCCCGGGACAGGCGAATATACGAGCAGTACTTC.